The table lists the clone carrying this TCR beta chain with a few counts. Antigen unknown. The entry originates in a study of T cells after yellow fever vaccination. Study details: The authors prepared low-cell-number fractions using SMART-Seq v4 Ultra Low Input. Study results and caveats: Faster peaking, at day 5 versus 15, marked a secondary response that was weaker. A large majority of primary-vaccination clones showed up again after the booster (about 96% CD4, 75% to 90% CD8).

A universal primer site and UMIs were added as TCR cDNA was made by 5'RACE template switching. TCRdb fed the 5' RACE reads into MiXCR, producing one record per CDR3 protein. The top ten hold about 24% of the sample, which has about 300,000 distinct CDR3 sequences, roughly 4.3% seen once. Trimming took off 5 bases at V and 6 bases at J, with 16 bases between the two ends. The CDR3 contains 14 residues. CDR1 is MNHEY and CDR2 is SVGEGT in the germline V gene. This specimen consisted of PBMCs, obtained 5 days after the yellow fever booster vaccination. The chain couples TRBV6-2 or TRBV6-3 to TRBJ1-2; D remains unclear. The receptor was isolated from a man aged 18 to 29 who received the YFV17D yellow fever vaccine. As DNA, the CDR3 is TGTGCCAGCAGTCAGGCTGGGAGTTCCGATGGCTACACCTTC. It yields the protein CASSQAGSSDGYTF.